The 17 T cell receptor beta chains reported below all come from one sample, sequenced in a study of blood T cells in healthy people across ages (dated by TCRdb to between 2015 and 2017). The library was obtained by 5' RACE. Sequencing was carried out with an Illumina HiSeq 2500. A second PCR of roughly 6 to 12 cycles was performed with a sample-barcoded 5' primer and a J-beta primer mix. Using fastp at Q25 and MiXCR, TCRdb reprocessed the public reads and kept productive beta chains. Rows matching on CDR3 protein sequence are summarized as one entry with the most common DNA and genes. For this sample there are about 1.5 million distinct CDR3 sequences; approximately 43% appear just once. Clones ranked in the top ten supply 4% of the sample. Sequencing input: blood. These receptors were obtained from a woman younger than 35 in good health.

This clonotype was detected only a few times. The chain employs TRBV19 and TRBJ2-7; D is possibly TRBD2 (5 bases). This CDR3 is built from 14 residues. Germline V CDR1 and CDR2: LNHDA, SQIVND (reference sequence). Trimming took off 3 bases at V and 3 bases at J, with 12 bases between the two ends. CDR3 DNA: TGTGCCAGTAGTATTAGTGGACTCCTCTACGAGCAGTACTTC. Residues: CASSISGLLYEQYF.

V gene TRBV2 combines with J gene TRBJ2-7; 11 nucleotides align to TRBD1. Unmatched junction bases numbered 7, after V lost 7 bases and J lost 2 bases. The CDR3 totals 15 residues. Germline lookup yields CDR1 SNHLY and CDR2 FYNNEI. The CDR3 spells CASNLDRGQTYEQYF. The CDR3 nucleotides read TGTGCCAGCAACCTGGACAGGGGGCAGACCTACGAGCAGTACTTC. The full variable domain, its missing parts supplied by reference TRBV2 and TRBJ2-7, is EPEVTQTPSHQVTQMGQEVILRCVPISNHLYFYWYRQILGQKVEFLVSFYNNEISEKSEIFDDQFSVERPDGSNFTLKIRSTKLEDSAMYFCASNLDRGQTYEQYFGPGTRLTVT.

The gene calls are TRBV28 and TRBJ2-5; TRBD1 or TRBD2 may be the D gene (6 bases each). This CDR3 has 15 residues. V gave up 4 bases and J gave up 11 bases, with 23 bases separating them. CDR1 MDHEN and CDR2 SYDVKM come from the germline V gene. The CDR3 region has the DNA TGTGCCAGCAGTTCCCCGGGACGGAGGGGGGATGAGCAGTACTTC. Protein product: CASSSPGRRGDEQYF.

The genes are TRBV20-1 and TRBJ2-7; a possible D gene is TRBD1 (5 bases). V dropped 1 base and J dropped 7 bases, with 20 bases sitting between them. Germline assignment: CDR1 DFQATT and CDR2 SNEGSKA (reference sequence). The CDR3 contains 15 residues. The CDR3 nucleotides are TGCAGTGCTAGAGTAGTAGGACAAGGAAACAATGAGCAGTACTTC. Its protein product is CSARVVGQGNNEQYF.

This clonotype turned up a few times. This rearrangement joins TRBV6-5 to TRBJ2-7, with TRBD1 as a possible D gene (5 bases). The V gene lost 0 bases and the J gene lost 1 base, with 13 bases spanning the gap. This CDR3 spans 16 amino acids. Germline lookup yields CDR1 MNHEY and CDR2 SVGAGI. CDR3 in DNA: TGTGCCAGCAGTTACTCGATTGCAGGGCAATCCTACGAGCAGTACTTC. It codes for CASSYSIAGQSYEQYF.

This clonotype was seen more than once but under ten times. The gene calls are TRBV7-9 and TRBJ2-3; 9 bases match TRBD1. With 4 bases clipped from V and 6 bases from J, the junction kept 5 bases outside the gene matches. The CDR3 sequence is 14 residues long. Germline V gives CDR1 SEHNR, CDR2 FQNEAQ (reference sequence). CDR3 coding DNA: TGTGCCAGCAGCTACGGGACAGGGATCGATACGCAGTATTTT. This sequence encodes CASSYGTGIDTQYF.

CDR3 in DNA: TGCAGTTCGAGGTGGGGAACAGATACGCAGTATTTT. Translating gives CSSRWGTDTQYF. The chain combines TRBV29-1 with TRBJ2-3; D ambiguous. Germline CDR1 is SQVTM and CDR2 is ANQGSEA. The CDR3 totals 12 residues.

This chain connects TRBV4-3 to TRBJ2-7; D call uncertain. Germline V lookup: CDR1 LGHNA, CDR2 YSLEER. The CDR3 spans 15 residues. V was cut by 0 bases and J by 4 bases, with 13 bases left in between. CDR3 sequence: CASSQELTLGYEQYF. The DNA for the CDR3 is TGCGCCAGCAGCCAAGAACTGACACTCGGGTACGAGCAGTACTTC.

A remark on this clonotype: An end of the junction differs from the germline gene, which may be a read error. The gene calls are TRBV7-2 and TRBJ2-1, with D tentatively TRBD2 (5 bases). The end of the DNA aligns better with TRBJ2-7, so the J call may be wrong. The CDR3 contains 14 residues. CDR1 SGHTA and CDR2 FQGNSA come from the germline V gene. Here the CDR3 DNA reads TGTGCCGGCAGCTGGGGAGACTCCCTCAATGAGCAGTACTTC. It encodes CAGSWGDSLNEQYF.

J is TRBJ1-1 and V is TRBV6-5; D is unclear. The CDR3 sequence is 12 residues long. The V gene lost 6 bases and the J gene lost 3 bases, with 8 bases spanning the gap. The germline V gene has CDR1 MNHEY and CDR2 SVGAGI. This CDR3 is CASRGFYTEAFF. As DNA, the CDR3 is TGTGCCAGCAGAGGATTTTACACTGAAGCTTTCTTT.

V usage is TRBV7-8 and J usage is TRBJ1-2; D not certain. V was shortened by 5 bases and J by 5 bases, with 12 bases between the two germline ends. Germline CDR1 SGHVS, CDR2 FQNEAQ. The CDR3 loop spans 13 amino acids. Here the CDR3 reads CASSPPSFYGYTF. The CDR3 DNA reads as TGTGCCAGCAGCCCGCCTAGCTTTTATGGCTACACCTTC.

The chain joins TRBV5-1 to TRBJ2-3; D may be TRBD2 (6 bases). CDR1 and CDR2 (germline): SGHRS, YFSETQ. The V end was cut by 4 bases, the J end by 5 bases, with 17 bases between. The CDR3 extends over 15 amino acids. The chain's CDR3 is CASSAYREMKDTQYF. CDR3 DNA sequence: TGCGCCAGCAGCGCCTACCGGGAGATGAAAGATACGCAGTATTTT.

The chain combines TRBV12-3 or TRBV12-4 with TRBJ2-6; perhaps TRBD1 as D (6 bases). Deletions cut 4 bases from V and 2 bases from J, with 12 bases between. The CDR3 is 16 residues long. The CDR3 loop is CASSSRGGPGANVLTF. The CDR3 DNA follows: TGTGCCAGCAGTTCACGAGGGGGACCTGGGGCCAACGTCCTGACTTTC.

The J gene is TRBJ2-2, the V gene TRBV5-6; 9 bases align to TRBD2. V lost 2 bases and J lost 5; bases outside the gene matches: 4. The CDR3 is 15 residues long. CDR1 is SGHDT and CDR2 is YYEEEE in the germline V gene. The CDR3 nucleotides are TGTGCCAGCAGCTTTACTAGCGGGTATACCGGGGAGCTGTTTTTT. It translates to CASSFTSGYTGELFF.

The rearrangement joins TRBV5-1 to TRBJ2-5, with D perhaps matching TRBD1 (6 bases). The length of the CDR3 is 17 residues. CDR1 and CDR2 from the germline V gene are SGHRS and YFSETQ. Trimming removed 0 bases from V and 5 bases from J, with 20 bases in between. The CDR3: CASSLGAGVGFVETQYF. The DNA of the CDR3 is TGCGCCAGCAGCTTGGGGGCAGGGGTCGGATTTGTGGAGACCCAGTACTTC. Full variable domain (remainder filled in from reference TRBV5-1 and TRBJ2-5): KAGVTQTPRYLIKTRGQQVTLSCSPISGHRSVSWYQQTPGQGLQFLFEYFSETQRNKGNFPGRFSGRQFSNSRSEMNVSTLELGDSALYLCASSLGAGVGFVETQYFGPGTRLLVL.

This rearrangement joins TRBV30 to TRBJ2-1; no clear D. The CDR3 is 15 amino acids. The V and J ends lost 0 bases and 4 bases respectively, with 13 bases between them. Germline CDR1 GTSNPN, CDR2 SVGIG (reference sequence). CDR3 bases: TGTGCCTGGAGTGTCGTGGATAGCTCGTACAATGAGCAGTTCTTC. This translates into CAWSVVDSSYNEQFF.

The CDR3 reads CASSARGGQGWTEAFF. DNA of the CDR3: TGTGCCAGCAGCGCAAGAGGAGGACAGGGATGGACTGAAGCTTTCTTT. The gene calls are TRBV5-6 and TRBJ1-1; TRBD1 agrees at 8 bases. The CDR3 is made up of 16 amino acids. The germline V gene has CDR1 SGHDT and CDR2 YYEEEE. J lost 5 bases, V lost 4 bases, and 13 bases had no gene match.